These 15 T cell receptor beta chains were sequenced from one sample in a study of T cells after posttransplantation cyclophosphamide. Clones were sequenced by immunoSEQ multiplex PCR, and TCRdb holds only the in-frame ones, with some missing. The sample contains roughly 7,300 clones, about 90% of which appear only once. Specimen: CD4+ T cells sorted from blood. These receptors were obtained from a woman aged 50 to 65 in good health and a related stem cell transplant donor.

The V gene is TRBV6-5, the J gene TRBJ2-7; possibly TRBD2 for D (6 bases). The length of the CDR3 is 15 residues. The V gene lost 5 bases and the J gene lost 6 bases, with 20 bases spanning the gap. Germline assignment: CDR1 MNHEY and CDR2 SVGAGI. This chain's CDR3 is CASSGGLQGAGEQYF. CDR3 DNA sequence: TGTGCCAGCAGTGGAGGGTTGCAAGGTGCGGGCGAGCAGTACTTC.

V gene TRBV14 combines with J gene TRBJ2-3; TRBD1 agrees at 9 bases. J gave up 2 bases and V 0 bases, and 6 bases lay outside the gene matches. This CDR3 region has 17 residues. The V gene's germline CDR1 is SGHDN and CDR2 FVKESK. For the CDR3, the DNA is TGTGCCAGCAGCCAAGAACCGACAGGGGGTGTCACAGATACGCAGTATTTT. Translated: CASSQEPTGGVTDTQYF.

This chain uses TRBV15 with TRBJ2-7; D may be TRBD1 (5 bases). V was pared by 5 bases and J by 6 bases, with 20 bases between. The germline gives CDR1 LNHNV, CDR2 YYDKDF (reference sequence). This CDR3 is 15 amino acids long. CDR3 nucleotides: TGTGCCACCAGCCAACTCAGGGTCGGATCCCGCGAGCAGTACTTC. Translation: CATSQLRVGSREQYF.

The chain combines TRBV7-3 with TRBJ2-2; 8 positions agree with TRBD2. The CDR3 is made up of 15 amino acids. Looked up from germline, CDR1 is SGHTA and CDR2 is FQGTGA. Trimming removed 4 bases from V and 1 base from J; junction bases left unmatched: 2. CDR3 nucleotides: TGTGCCAGCAGCTCTGCGGGAGGGAACACCGGGGAGCTGTTTTTT. This codes for CASSSAGGNTGELFF.

The chain joins TRBV28 to TRBJ1-6, with D unclear. The length of the CDR3 is 9 residues. Germline values: CDR1 MDHEN, CDR2 SYDVKM. The V end was cut by 8 bases, the J end by 10 bases, with 3 bases between. The CDR3, as DNA: TGTGCCAGCGGCTCACCCCTCCACTTT. This codes for CASGSPLHF.

The genes are TRBV9 and TRBJ2-3; 7 nucleotides agree with TRBD2. Germline trimming cut 0 bases from V and 2 bases from J; bases unmatched to any gene: 3. CDR3 length: 15 residues. Germline CDR1 is SGDLS and CDR2 is YYNGEE. DNA for the CDR3: TGTGCCAGCAGCGTAGCTAGCGGCTTCACAGATACGCAGTATTTT. Amino acid sequence: CASSVASGFTDTQYF.

This clone has only one observation. The gene calls are TRBV10-1 and TRBJ1-1; the D gene is possibly TRBD1 (6 bases). Germline V gene sequence: CDR1 WNHNN, CDR2 SYGVQD (reference sequence). The V end lost 0 bases, the J end lost 6 bases, and 14 bases lay between the germline ends. There are 15 residues in the CDR3. The CDR3 DNA reads as TGCGCCAGCAGTGAGTCGCGGCAGGGGATGGCTGAAGCTTTCTTT. It codes for CASSESRQGMAEAFF.

This clone was detected a few times. The V call is TRBV19, the J call TRBJ2-5; possibly TRBD1 for D (5 bases). CDR3 length equals 13 residues. V was pared by 3 bases and J by 3 bases, with 8 bases between. Germline CDR1 is LNHDA and CDR2 is SQIVND (reference sequence). DNA of the CDR3: TGTGCCAGTAGTATTAGACAGAAAGAGACCCAGTACTTC. This sequence encodes CASSIRQKETQYF.

CDR3 sequence: CASSPGLRGGARRTDTQYF. As DNA, the CDR3 is TGTGCCAGCAGCCCAGGACTGCGCGGGGGGGCCCGCCGCACAGATACGCAGTATTTT. The chain combines TRBV5-6 with TRBJ2-3; 9 nucleotides line up with TRBD2. This CDR3 has 19 amino acids. Germline CDR1 and CDR2: SGHDT and YYEEEE. The V and J ends lost 4 bases and 1 base, in that order; junction bases with no gene match: 16.

The chain uses TRBV11-2 and TRBJ2-1; TRBD2 aligns across 8 bases. The CDR3 is 17 amino acids. Germline CDR1 SGHAT, CDR2 FQNNGV. V was pared by 3 bases and J by 3 bases, with 10 bases of the junction left unmatched. This chain's CDR3 is CASSFRGAGGLYNEQFF. DNA for the CDR3: TGTGCCAGCAGCTTTCGGGGGGCGGGAGGACTCTACAATGAGCAGTTCTTC.

The V and J genes are TRBV5-4 and TRBJ2-3, with D maybe TRBD2 (7 bases). Between the trimmed V and J ends, which lost 0 bases and 2 bases, there was a span of 16 bases. CDR1 SGHNT and CDR2 YYREEE come from the germline V gene (reference sequence). The CDR3 is 17 residues long. The CDR3, as DNA: TGTGCCAGCAGCTTGGGGGGGGGCAGGGCTGTCACAGATACGCAGTATTTT. It translates to CASSLGGGRAVTDTQYF.

This chain uses TRBV29-1 with TRBJ2-1; D perhaps matches TRBD2 (5 bases). This CDR3 region has 15 residues. Trimming stripped 5 bases from V and 5 bases from J, with 19 bases between. The V gene's germline CDR1 is SQVTM and CDR2 ANQGSEA. The CDR3 sequence is CSVLDAGETNNEQFF. The CDR3 DNA sequence: TGCAGCGTTCTCGATGCGGGCGAGACTAACAATGAGCAGTTCTTC.

This rearrangement joins TRBV6-5 to TRBJ1-3; 7 nucleotides match TRBD1. This CDR3 contains 15 residues. V gave up 8 bases and J gave up 0 bases; unmatched junction bases: 7. CDR1 is MNHEY, CDR2 SVGAGI, per germline. In DNA form, the CDR3 reads TGTGCCAGCTGTAGGGACAGTTTCTCTGGAAACACCATATATTTT. This encodes CASCRDSFSGNTIYF.

About this clone: Other DNA sequences in this specimen translate into the identical CDR3. The rearrangement uses TRBV5-1 and TRBJ1-2; 8 nucleotides line up with TRBD1. Trimming at V came to 0 bases and at J to 8 bases, leaving 6 bases not matched to a gene. Germline V lookup: CDR1 SGHRS, CDR2 YFSETQ. This CDR3 is built from 14 residues. CDR3 protein: CASSLGQGLGGYTF. As DNA, the CDR3 is TGCGCCAGCAGCTTGGGACAGGGGCTGGGCGGCTACACCTTC. Looking up the rest from reference TRBV5-1 and TRBJ1-2 gives the full variable domain: KAGVTQTPRYLIKTRGQQVTLSCSPISGHRSVSWYQQTPGQGLQFLFEYFSETQRNKGNFPGRFSGRQFSNSRSEMNVSTLELGDSALYLCASSLGQGLGGYTFGSGTRLTVV.

This clone was observed a handful of times. V usage is TRBV10-1 and J usage is TRBJ2-1; TRBD2 might be the D (5 bases). Trimming stripped 7 bases from V and 9 bases from J, with 16 bases between. Germline V gene data show CDR1 as WNHNN and CDR2 as SYGVQD (reference sequence). The CDR3 is made up of 13 amino acids. CDR3 sequence: CASNLLVSGEQFF. The CDR3 DNA reads TGCGCCAGCAATTTACTAGTTTCGGGTGAGCAGTTCTTC.